The 32 T cell receptor beta chains below were found in one sample sequenced in a study of T cell clusters in autoimmune cytopenias. TRB was amplified from roughly 0.25 ug of peripheral blood genomic DNA per sample. TRB was amplified by touch-down multiplex PCR, primer pools A and B combined. Using the multiplex PCR reads, TCRdb records one entry per CDR3 protein without DNA. The sample includes about 8,100 distinct CDR3 sequences. The sequencing input was peripheral blood. The origin of the receptors is a human donor with an autoimmune cytopenia or autoimmune hepatitis (not recorded which).

This clonotype is classed as medium-sized by frequency. The V call is TRBV30, the J call TRBJ2-3; TCRdb's D call of TRBD1 is untestable without DNA. Germline assignment: CDR1 GTSNPN and CDR2 SVGIG (reference sequence). The CDR3 is 15 residues long. CDR3 sequence: CAWGNGGARPDTQYF.

This clonotype is labeled medium-sized based on frequency. The chain recombines TRBV30 with TRBJ1-2. Germline lookup yields CDR1 GTSNPN and CDR2 SVGIG (reference sequence). The CDR3 consists of 16 residues. The CDR3 here is CAWSVTGRKSNYGYTF.

This clonotype is called medium-sized based on its frequency. The chain employs TRBV6-1 and TRBJ2-3; checking the TCRdb D call of TRBD2 is not possible without DNA. This CDR3 has 17 amino acids. Germline values: CDR1 MNHNS, CDR2 SASEGT. The CDR3 sequence is CASSPYSSGGATDTQYF.

This rearrangement joins TRBV7-2 to TRBJ1-6. CDR3 length equals 16 residues. Germline V gene lookup returns CDR1 SGHTA and CDR2 FQGNSA. CDR3: CASSLVANGYNSPLHF.

The chain has TRBV5-6 and TRBJ2-2; the TCRdb D gene call, TRBD2, has no DNA to confirm it. CDR1 is SGHDT and CDR2 is YYEEEE in the germline V gene. The CDR3 spans 16 residues. The chain's CDR3 is CASSSIAVGNTGELFF.

CDR3 loop: CANIWDGNYGYTF. The chain joins TRBV6-1 to TRBJ1-2; TCRdb selects TRBD1, and the lack of DNA leaves this call unchecked. Germline CDR1 reads MNHNS; CDR2 reads SASEGT. The CDR3 is made up of 13 amino acids.

This clonotype is labeled medium-sized based on frequency. This chain joins TRBV6-2 or TRBV6-3 and TRBJ2-1; TCRdb calls TRBD1, which cannot be checked without DNA. Looked up from germline, CDR1 is MNHEY and CDR2 is SVGEGT. CDR3 length: 16 amino acids. CDR3 sequence reads: CASSYQGGPAYNEQFF.

V and J are TRBV27 and TRBJ1-1; no DNA is available, so the TRBD1 call from TCRdb remains unchecked. Germline V gives CDR1 MNHEY, CDR2 SMNVEV (reference sequence). The CDR3 has 15 amino acids. This chain's CDR3 is CASSLRSRRGTEAFF.

This chain links TRBV6-5 with TRBJ1-5; TCRdb's D call, TRBD1, is unchecked because there is no DNA. Germline V gene lookup returns CDR1 MNHEY and CDR2 SVGAGI. CDR3 length equals 15 residues. CDR3 residues: CASSYGPGRNQPQHF.

Frequency places this clonotype as medium-sized. The V call is TRBV6-5, the J call TRBJ1-5; checking the TCRdb D call of TRBD1 is not possible without DNA. Germline V gene sequence: CDR1 MNHEY, CDR2 SVGAGI. The CDR3 is 14 residues long. The CDR3: CASRGQGGNQPQHF.

According to its frequency, this clonotype is medium-sized. The CDR3: CATSSQSTARHTGELFF. The rearrangement uses TRBV15 and TRBJ2-2; TCRdb lists TRBD1, though no DNA is available to test this call. CDR3 length equals 17 residues. CDR1 is LNHNV and CDR2 is YYDKDF in the germline V gene (reference sequence). Using reference TRBV15 and TRBJ2-2 for the parts outside the CDR3, the full variable domain is DAMVIQNPRYQVTQFGKPVTLSCSQTLNHNVMYWYQQKSSQAPKLLFHYYDKDFNNEADTPDNFQSRRPNTSFCFLDIRSPGLGDTAMYLCATSSQSTARHTGELFFGEGSRLTVL.

CDR3 in amino acids: CASSSLRQGARYEQYF. The rearrangement links TRBV7-9 to TRBJ2-7; TCRdb's D gene call, TRBD2, goes unchecked for lack of DNA. The germline gives CDR1 SEHNR, CDR2 FQNEAQ (reference sequence). This CDR3 region has 16 residues.

This rearrangement joins TRBV5-5 to TRBJ2-5; TCRdb outputs TRBD1, but without DNA this stays unchecked. Germline V gene data show CDR1 as SGHKS and CDR2 as YYEKEE (reference sequence). CDR3 length: 15 residues. CDR3 in amino acids: CASSLEDSREETQYF.

In terms of frequency, this clonotype is medium-sized. The V call is TRBV12-3 or TRBV12-4, the J call TRBJ2-2. The CDR3 is made up of 13 amino acids. This CDR3 is CASTIRYLGELFF.

This clonotype ranks as medium-sized in terms of frequency. The gene calls are TRBV19 and TRBJ1-5. The CDR3 spans 15 residues. In germline, CDR1 is LNHDA, CDR2 SQIVND (reference sequence). The CDR3 reads CASSITPTNYQPQHF.

The V and J genes are TRBV20-1 and TRBJ1-1; TCRdb indicates TRBD1, and absent DNA this call remains unverified. The CDR3 is 13 residues long. Germline loops: CDR1 DFQATT, CDR2 SNEGSKA (reference sequence). The CDR3 reads CSALDRRNTEAFF.

Measured by frequency, this clonotype is medium-sized. J is TRBJ1-6 and V is TRBV30; TCRdb outputs TRBD1, but without DNA this stays unchecked. The CDR3 totals 14 residues. The germline V gene has CDR1 GTSNPN and CDR2 SVGIG (reference sequence). CDR3: CAWSSGQSNSPLHF.

The CDR3: CASSYRYIAKNIQYF. This sequence joins TRBV6-2 or TRBV6-3 and TRBJ2-4. CDR1 is MNHEY and CDR2 is SVGEGT in the germline V gene. CDR3 length: 15 amino acids.

This chain uses TRBV5-1 with TRBJ2-2. The germline CDR1 and CDR2 sequences are SGHRS and YFSETQ. The length of the CDR3 is 14 residues. The CDR3 loop is CASSLFGSTGELFF.

This clonotype is called medium-sized based on its frequency. The CDR3 sequence: CAWSVQGREMDEQYF. The genes are TRBV30 and TRBJ2-7; TCRdb returns TRBD1, unconfirmable since there is no DNA. The germline CDR1 and CDR2 sequences are GTSNPN and SVGIG (reference sequence). CDR3 size: 15 residues.

V gene TRBV12-3 or TRBV12-4 combines with J gene TRBJ1-1. The CDR3 length is 12 residues. The CDR3 region is CASTDWATEAFF.

The rearrangement joins TRBV5-6 to TRBJ2-2; as DNA is missing, the TRBD2 call by TCRdb cannot be tested. The CDR3 has 18 amino acids. The germline CDR1 and CDR2 sequences are SGHDT and YYEEEE. The CDR3 loop reads CASSLYRALALSPGELFF.

Its frequency marks this clonotype as medium-sized. This chain uses TRBV6-5 with TRBJ1-2; absent DNA, TCRdb's TRBD1 call cannot be checked. The CDR3 totals 15 residues. Germline loops: CDR1 MNHEY, CDR2 SVGAGI. This CDR3 is CASRLDSRANYGYTF.

The CDR3 spells CASSALGEDTEAFF. The gene calls are TRBV18 and TRBJ1-1. Germline V gives CDR1 KGHSH, CDR2 LQKENI. CDR3 length: 14 amino acids.

The V gene is TRBV20-1, the J gene TRBJ1-4; TCRdb's D call of TRBD1 is untestable without DNA. Germline values: CDR1 DFQATT, CDR2 SNEGSKA (reference sequence). The CDR3 sequence is 14 residues long. The CDR3 spells CSASQGQGAEKLFF.

Its frequency marks this clonotype as medium-sized. V usage is TRBV6-5 and J usage is TRBJ2-7; no DNA is available, so the TRBD1 call from TCRdb remains unchecked. Germline V gene sequence: CDR1 MNHEY, CDR2 SVGAGI. The CDR3 contains 20 residues. This CDR3 is CASSQPDPVDMTGDPYEQYF.

This chain connects TRBV5-1 to TRBJ2-1. The CDR3 runs 13 residues. CDR1 is SGHRS and CDR2 is YFSETQ in the germline V gene. CDR3 in amino acids: CASSSNPYNEQFF.

V and J are TRBV18 and TRBJ2-1. The CDR3 is made up of 15 amino acids. The germline V gene has CDR1 KGHSH and CDR2 LQKENI. CDR3 sequence: CASSFLVSSYNEQFF.

V usage is TRBV5-4 and J usage is TRBJ1-5; TCRdb lists TRBD1, though no DNA is available to test this call. Germline V CDR1 and CDR2: SGHNT, YYREEE (reference sequence). This CDR3 contains 14 residues. The CDR3 sequence: CASSPDRGNQPQHF.

This clonotype is classed as medium-sized by frequency. This chain connects TRBV15 to TRBJ1-1; TCRdb calls TRBD1, which cannot be checked without DNA. Looked up from germline, CDR1 is LNHNV and CDR2 is YYDKDF (reference sequence). The CDR3 has 14 residues. This CDR3 reads CATSGAGQGTEAFF.

CDR3 amino acids: CASSQVSGGRLEQFF. The chain links TRBV14 to TRBJ2-1; TCRdb proposes TRBD2, but this gene call is untestable without DNA. The CDR3 is 15 residues long. Germline CDR1 SGHDN, CDR2 FVKESK.

Considering frequency, this clonotype is medium-sized. The chain links TRBV6-6 to TRBJ2-7; as DNA is missing, the TRBD2 call by TCRdb cannot be tested. Per germline, CDR1 MNHNY and CDR2 SVGAGI (reference sequence). This CDR3 comprises 13 residues. CDR3 region: CASSYGVPAVQYF.